A selection of T cell receptor beta chains follows, all from one sample in a study of tumor-infiltrating lymphocytes in primary liver carcinoma. TCRdb recomputed calls from the multiplex PCR reads with MiXCR, one row per CDR3 protein. Here the sample spans approximately 330,000 distinct CDR3 sequences, 65% being singletons. Sequenced: peripheral blood. Receptor source: a man between 40 and 49 years old with primary liver carcinoma and hepatitis B virus infection. CDR3s leave out the opening cysteine and the closing phenylalanine or tryptophan.

v_gene	j_gene	CDR3aa
TRBV7-8	TRBJ2-1	ASSLPRRGNEQF
TRBV5-6	TRBJ2-2	ASSLGTTNTGELF
TRBV11-1	TRBJ2-1	ASSRRQGRAYEQF
TRBV30	TRBJ2-7	AWEGGAGGTYEQY
TRBV11-2	TRBJ2-7	ASPLGGTTPYVQY
TRBV11-2	TRBJ2-3	VSSLSGTIYTDTQY
TRBV12-3/TRBV12-4	TRBJ2-2	ASGDRGPNTGELF
TRBV29-1	TRBJ2-2	SVGNRHNTRELF
TRBV7-3	TRBJ2-1	ASSTTGNNEQF
TRBV6-1	TRBJ2-4	ATFDSNLNIQY
TRBV5-6	TRBJ2-7	ASSLFLFSYEQY
TRBV6-5	TRBJ1-5	ASNPGQGHQPQH
TRBV11-2	TRBJ2-1	ASSFALAGGNELF
TRBV11-1	TRBJ2-5	AISRGQQETQY
TRBV6-6	TRBJ1-2	ASSYLEQGVKGYT
TRBV10-3	TRBJ2-3	AISGGLAGTPTDTQY
TRBV28	TRBJ1-5	ASSRPLGQGVQPQH
TRBV4-1	TRBJ2-7	ASSQMTSGSYEQY
TRBV4-1	TRBJ2-1	ASSLDRAGAGVSRVEQF
TRBV6-5	TRBJ1-5	PSSSGQRNQPQH
TRBV6-5	TRBJ2-1	ASSYRGLPHEQF
TRBV11-3	TRBJ2-1	VSSLDCNEQF
TRBV10-2	TRBJ1-3	ASLKSSGNTIY
TRBV14	TRBJ2-3	ASSPWQEGTDTQY
TRBV6-1	TRBJ2-2	ASSGQANAGELF
TRBV11-2	TRBJ1-3	ASIRPDRAAGNTIY
TRBV11-2	TRBJ2-5	ASSLGGTTSWRETQY
TRBV11-2	TRBJ2-1	ASRPRGTDNNEQF
TRBV29-1	TRBJ2-1	SVRGVLVGDSEQF
TRBV6-2/TRBV6-3	TRBJ2-7	ASSYDREIYEQY
TRBV6-5	TRBJ2-1	ASTDSGRKSYNEQF
TRBV4-3	TRBJ2-3	ASSQVQGRDTRY
TRBV11-2	TRBJ2-3	ASSLAGVLPHTDTQY
TRBV14	TRBJ2-5	ASSGGGTQY
TRBV5-6	TRBJ1-2	ASSLFQRPYGYT
TRBV11-2	TRBJ2-1	ASSFGGRAYYNEQF
TRBV6-2/TRBV6-3	TRBJ1-2	ASSSTTGQSYGYT
TRBV4-1	TRBJ2-1	ASSHRTSWGNEQF
TRBV7-8	TRBJ2-5	VSSKSIVPGINSETQY
TRBV5-1	TRBJ2-6	ASSHGRNSGANVLT
TRBV2	TRBJ1-1	AISGSRVGTEAF
TRBV6-2/TRBV6-3	TRBJ2-1	ASSPLPPGPSPYNEQL
TRBV5-4	TRBJ1-1	ASSVDEGHINTEAF
TRBV5-6	TRBJ2-2	ASSLGGDVPGELF
TRBV29-1	TRBJ1-6	SVDVGGGTLH
TRBV11-2	TRBJ2-1	ASSLLTSGRERNEQF
TRBV6-1	TRBJ1-5	ASSPGTGYNQPQH